This T cell receptor (beta chain) was observed in a study of blood T cell repertoires in COVID-19. The assay was immunoSEQ multiplex PCR, and TCRdb's table has in-frame clones only and misses some. The profile shows 95,000 to 120,000 clones, less than 85% of them singletons. V dropped 5 bases and J dropped 9; count of bases not matched to a gene: 5. The CDR3 has 14 residues. Germline V gene lookup returns CDR1 SNHLY and CDR2 FYNNEI. This chain links TRBV2 with TRBJ1-6; the match to TRBD1 covers 9 bases. The specimen was peripheral blood. The receptor was isolated from a human donor in a cohort sampled during active COVID-19. The CDR3: CASSRGDRASPLHF. For the CDR3, the DNA is TGTGCCAGCAGTAGAGGGGACAGGGCTTCACCCCTCCACTTT.